This T cell receptor beta chain appears in the sequencing data of a study of lymphopenia after photon versus proton radiotherapy. General observations from the study: Relative stability marked proton patients; photon patients lost diversity and naive cells. Only patients who died were analyzed for survival; proton advantage is unproven. Post-nadir TCR diversity decline inversely tracked overall survival among those who died. After lymphocyte nadir, photon-treated repertoires showed oligoclonal expansion, especially CD8+ Temra.

This table comes from immunoSEQ multiplex PCR, and its TCRdb copy is limited to in-frame clones, with some not included. There are roughly 41,000 clones in the sample; 85% occur only once, and under 3.5% lies in the top ten. The V gene lost 5 bases and the J gene lost 7 bases, with 14 bases spanning the gap. The germline V gene has CDR1 MGHDK and CDR2 SYGVNS. The CDR3 is 14 residues long. As for this clone: No antigen is known for it.

The chain uses TRBV25-1 and TRBJ2-2, with TRBD1 as a possible D gene (6 bases). This receptor was taken from a man aged 50 to 59 with gastric cancer. This specimen was peripheral blood, taken from a patient treated with photon-based radiotherapy. The CDR3 DNA reads TGTGCCAGCAGTATTAAACAGGGAGTCGGGGAGCTGTTTTTT. It codes for CASSIKQGVGELFF.